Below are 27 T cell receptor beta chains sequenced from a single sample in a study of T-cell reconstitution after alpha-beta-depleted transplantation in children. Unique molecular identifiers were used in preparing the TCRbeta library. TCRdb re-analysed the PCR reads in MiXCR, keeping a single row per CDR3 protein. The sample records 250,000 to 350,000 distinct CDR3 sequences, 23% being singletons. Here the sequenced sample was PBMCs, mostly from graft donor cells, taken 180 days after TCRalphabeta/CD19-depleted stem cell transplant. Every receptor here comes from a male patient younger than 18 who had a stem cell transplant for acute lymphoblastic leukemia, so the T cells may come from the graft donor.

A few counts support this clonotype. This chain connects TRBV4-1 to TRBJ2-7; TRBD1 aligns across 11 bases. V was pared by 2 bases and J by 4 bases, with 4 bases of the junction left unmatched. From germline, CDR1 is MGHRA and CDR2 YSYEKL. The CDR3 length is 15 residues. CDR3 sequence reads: CASSQLDRGPYEQYF. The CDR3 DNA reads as TGCGCCAGCAGCCAACTGGACAGGGGGCCGTACGAGCAGTACTTC.

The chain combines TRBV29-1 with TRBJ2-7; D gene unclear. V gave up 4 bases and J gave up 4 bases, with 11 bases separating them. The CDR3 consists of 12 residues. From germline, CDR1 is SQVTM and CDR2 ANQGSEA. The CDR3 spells CSVATVSYEQYF. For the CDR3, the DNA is TGCAGCGTTGCGACCGTTTCGTACGAGCAGTACTTC.

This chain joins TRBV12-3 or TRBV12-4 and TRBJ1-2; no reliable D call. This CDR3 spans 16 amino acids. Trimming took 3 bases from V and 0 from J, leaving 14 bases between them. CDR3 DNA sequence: TGTGCCAGCAGTTTGCCTCTGGAAAGGACTAACTATGGCTACACCTTC. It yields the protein CASSLPLERTNYGYTF.

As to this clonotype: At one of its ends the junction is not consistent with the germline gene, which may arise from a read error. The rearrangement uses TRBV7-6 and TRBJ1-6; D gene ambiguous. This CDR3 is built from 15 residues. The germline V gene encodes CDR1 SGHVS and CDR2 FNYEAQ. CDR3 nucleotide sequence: TGTGCCGGCAGCCCCCAATTCTTGGCTCGTTCACCCCTCCACTTT. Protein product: CAGSPQFLARSPLHF.

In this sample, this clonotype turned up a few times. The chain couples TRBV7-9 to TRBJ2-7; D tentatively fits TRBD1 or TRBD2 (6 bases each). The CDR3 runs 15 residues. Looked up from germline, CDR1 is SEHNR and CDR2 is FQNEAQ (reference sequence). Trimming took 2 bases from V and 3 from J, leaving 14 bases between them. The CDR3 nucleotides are TGTGCCAGCAGCTTATTTGAGGGGGGCATCTACGAGCAGTACTTC. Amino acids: CASSLFEGGIYEQYF.

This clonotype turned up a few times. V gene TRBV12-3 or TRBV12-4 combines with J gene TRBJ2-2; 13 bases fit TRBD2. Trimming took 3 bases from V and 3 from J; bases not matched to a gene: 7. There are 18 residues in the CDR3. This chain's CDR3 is CASSFGLAGAGDTGELFF. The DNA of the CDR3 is TGTGCCAGCAGTTTTGGACTAGCGGGAGCGGGGGACACCGGGGAGCTGTTTTTT.

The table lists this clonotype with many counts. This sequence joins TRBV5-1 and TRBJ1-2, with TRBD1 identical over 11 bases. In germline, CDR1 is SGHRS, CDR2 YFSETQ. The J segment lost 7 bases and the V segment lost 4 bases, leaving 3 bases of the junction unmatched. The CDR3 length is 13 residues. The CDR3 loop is CASSLDRGPGYTF. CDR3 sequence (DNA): TGCGCCAGCAGCCTGGACAGGGGGCCTGGCTACACCTTC.

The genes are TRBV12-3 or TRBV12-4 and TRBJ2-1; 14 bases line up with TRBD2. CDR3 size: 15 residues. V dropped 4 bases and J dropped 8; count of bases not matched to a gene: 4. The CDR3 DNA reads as TGTGCCAGCAGTTGGGGACTAGCGGGAGAGCATGAGCAGTTCTTC. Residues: CASSWGLAGEHEQFF.

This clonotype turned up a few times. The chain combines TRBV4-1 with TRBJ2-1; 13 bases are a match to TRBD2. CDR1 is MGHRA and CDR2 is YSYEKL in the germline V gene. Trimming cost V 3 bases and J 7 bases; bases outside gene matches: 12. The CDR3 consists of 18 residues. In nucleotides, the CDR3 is TGCGCCAGCAGCCAGAGTCCAACGGGACTAGCGGGGCTGAATGAGCAGTTCTTC. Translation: CASSQSPTGLAGLNEQFF.

The CDR3 DNA reads as TGTGCTAGTGGCGGGACTAGACCCCTCCATGAGCAGTTCTTC. It specifies CASGGTRPLHEQFF. This chain joins TRBV12-5 and TRBJ2-1; TRBD2 matches at 8 bases. Trimming cost V 6 bases and J 8 bases; bases outside gene matches: 9. The V gene's germline CDR1 is LGHNT and CDR2 FRNRAP. The CDR3 length is 14 residues.

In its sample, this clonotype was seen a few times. CDR3 in amino acids: CASRGTVTYNEQFF. Written as DNA, the CDR3 is TGTGCCAGCAGGGGGACCGTTACCTACAATGAGCAGTTCTTC. J is TRBJ2-1 and V is TRBV6-1; perhaps D is TRBD1 or TRBD2 (5 bases each). Deletions cut 6 bases from V and 2 bases from J, with 11 bases between. The CDR3 runs 14 residues. Germline V gene lookup returns CDR1 MNHNS and CDR2 SASEGT.

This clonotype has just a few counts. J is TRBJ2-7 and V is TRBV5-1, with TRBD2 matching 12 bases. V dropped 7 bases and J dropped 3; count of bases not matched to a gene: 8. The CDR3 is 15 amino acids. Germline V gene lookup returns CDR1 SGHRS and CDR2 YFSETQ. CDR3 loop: CASCFLAGGDYEQYF. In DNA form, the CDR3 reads TGCGCCAGCTGTTTTCTAGCGGGAGGGGACTACGAGCAGTACTTC.

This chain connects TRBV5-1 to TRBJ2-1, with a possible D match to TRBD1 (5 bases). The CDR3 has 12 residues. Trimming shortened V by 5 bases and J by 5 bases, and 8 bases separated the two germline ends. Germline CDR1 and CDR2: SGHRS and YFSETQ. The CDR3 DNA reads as TGCGCCAGCAGACACAGGAACAATGAGCAGTTCTTC. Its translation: CASRHRNNEQFF.

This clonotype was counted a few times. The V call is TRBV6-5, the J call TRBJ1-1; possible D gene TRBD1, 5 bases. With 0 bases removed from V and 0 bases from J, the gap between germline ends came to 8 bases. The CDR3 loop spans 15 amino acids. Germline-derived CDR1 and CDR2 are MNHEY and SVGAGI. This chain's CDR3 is CASSYSTALNTEAFF. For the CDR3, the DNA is TGTGCCAGCAGTTACTCGACAGCCCTGAACACTGAAGCTTTCTTT.

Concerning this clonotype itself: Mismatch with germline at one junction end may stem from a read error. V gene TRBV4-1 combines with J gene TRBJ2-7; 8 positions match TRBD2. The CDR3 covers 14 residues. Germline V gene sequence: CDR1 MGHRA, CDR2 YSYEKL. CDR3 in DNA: TGCGCCAGCAGCCAGGGACTAGTATACCAAGCGTCTAACTTC. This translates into CASSQGLVYQASNF.

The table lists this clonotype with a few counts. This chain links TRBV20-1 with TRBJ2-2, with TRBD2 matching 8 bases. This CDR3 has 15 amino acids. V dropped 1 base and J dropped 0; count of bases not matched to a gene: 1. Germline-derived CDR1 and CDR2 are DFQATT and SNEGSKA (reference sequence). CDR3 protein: CSARGGGSNTGELFF. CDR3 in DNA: TGCAGTGCTAGAGGCGGGGGGTCGAACACCGGGGAGCTGTTTTTT.

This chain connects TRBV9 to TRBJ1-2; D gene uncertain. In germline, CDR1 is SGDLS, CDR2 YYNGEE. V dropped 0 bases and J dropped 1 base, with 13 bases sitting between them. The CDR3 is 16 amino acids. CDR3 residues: CASSVGAGEINYGYTF. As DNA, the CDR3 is TGTGCCAGCAGCGTAGGGGCAGGAGAGATTAACTATGGCTACACCTTC.

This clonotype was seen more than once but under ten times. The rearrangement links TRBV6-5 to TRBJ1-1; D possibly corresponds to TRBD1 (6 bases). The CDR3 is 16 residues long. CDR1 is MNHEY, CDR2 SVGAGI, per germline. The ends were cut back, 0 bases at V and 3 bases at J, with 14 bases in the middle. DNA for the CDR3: TGTGCCAGCAGTTACTCGGCCACTCAGGGGTACACTGAAGCTTTCTTT. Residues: CASSYSATQGYTEAFF.

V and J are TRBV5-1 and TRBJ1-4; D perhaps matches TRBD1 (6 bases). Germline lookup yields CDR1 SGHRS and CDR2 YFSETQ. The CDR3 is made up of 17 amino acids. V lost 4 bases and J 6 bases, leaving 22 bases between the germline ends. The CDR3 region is CASSPTSSSRGYEKLFF. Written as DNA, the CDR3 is TGCGCCAGCAGCCCAACAAGCTCCAGCAGGGGCTATGAAAAACTGTTTTTT.

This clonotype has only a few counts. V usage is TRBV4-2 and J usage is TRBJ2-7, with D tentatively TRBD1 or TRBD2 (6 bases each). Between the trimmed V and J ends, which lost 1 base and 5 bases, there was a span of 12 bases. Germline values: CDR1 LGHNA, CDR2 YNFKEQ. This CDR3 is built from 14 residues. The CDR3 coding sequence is TGTGCCAGCAGCCAAGGGGGGGCGTGGAACGAGCAGTACTTC. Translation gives CASSQGGAWNEQYF.

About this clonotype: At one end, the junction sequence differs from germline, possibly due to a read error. CDR3 loop: CTSSLPPGLAGRTDTQYF. CDR3 DNA: TGTACCAGCAGTTTACCTCCGGGACTAGCGGGAAGGACAGATACGCAGTATTTT. This chain links TRBV3-1 with TRBJ2-3; the match to TRBD2 covers 13 bases. There are 18 residues in the CDR3. Germline CDR1 reads LGHDT; CDR2 reads YNNKEL (reference sequence).

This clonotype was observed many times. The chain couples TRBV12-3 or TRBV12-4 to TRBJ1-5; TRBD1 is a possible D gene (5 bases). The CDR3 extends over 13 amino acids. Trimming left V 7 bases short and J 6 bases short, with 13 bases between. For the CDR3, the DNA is TGTGCCAGCACCCCCCAGGGAGGTCAGCCCCAGCATTTT. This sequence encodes CASTPQGGQPQHF.

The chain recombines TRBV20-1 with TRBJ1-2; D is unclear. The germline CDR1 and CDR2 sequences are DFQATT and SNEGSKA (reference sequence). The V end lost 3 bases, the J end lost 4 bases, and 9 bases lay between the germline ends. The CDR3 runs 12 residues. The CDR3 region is CSARWLIYGYTF. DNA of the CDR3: TGCAGTGCTAGGTGGCTTATCTATGGCTACACCTTC.

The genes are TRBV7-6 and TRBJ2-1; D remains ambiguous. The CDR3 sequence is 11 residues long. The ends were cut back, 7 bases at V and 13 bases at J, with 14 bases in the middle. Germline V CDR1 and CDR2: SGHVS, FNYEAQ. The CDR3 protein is CASTSGLTQFF. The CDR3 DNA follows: TGTGCCAGCACCTCTGGCCTGACCCAGTTCTTC.

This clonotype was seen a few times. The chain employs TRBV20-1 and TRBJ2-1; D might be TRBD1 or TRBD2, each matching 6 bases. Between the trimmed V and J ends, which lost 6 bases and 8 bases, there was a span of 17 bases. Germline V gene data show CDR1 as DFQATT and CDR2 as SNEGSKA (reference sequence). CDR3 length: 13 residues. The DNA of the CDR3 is TGCAGTGCCCACCCTTACGGGGGCCATGAGCAGTTCTTC. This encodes CSAHPYGGHEQFF.

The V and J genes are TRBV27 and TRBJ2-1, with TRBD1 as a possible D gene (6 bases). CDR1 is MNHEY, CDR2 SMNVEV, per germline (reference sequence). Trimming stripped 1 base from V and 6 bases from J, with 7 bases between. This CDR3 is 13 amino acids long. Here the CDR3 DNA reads TGTGCCAGCAGTTTATACAGGGCCAATGAGCAGTTCTTC. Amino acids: CASSLYRANEQFF.

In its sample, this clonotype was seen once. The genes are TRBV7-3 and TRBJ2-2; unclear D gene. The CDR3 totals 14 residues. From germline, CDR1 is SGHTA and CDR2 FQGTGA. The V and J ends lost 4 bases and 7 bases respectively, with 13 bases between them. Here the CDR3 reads CASSSPHPNGELFF. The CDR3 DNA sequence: TGTGCCAGCAGCTCCCCCCATCCCAACGGGGAGCTGTTTTTT.